The next 4 T cell receptor beta chains were all read from a single sample in a study of CXCR3-negative and CXCR3-positive naive CD8 T cells. Study results and limitations: Naive cells that were CXCR3-positive had more hydrophobic TRB CDR3s (compared with CXCR3-negative naive cells).

UMI-labeled TRB cDNA libraries were prepared by 5' RACE. TCRdb processed the 5' RACE reads again and assigns one entry to each CDR3 protein, with no DNA. The ten top clones account for roughly 0.5%, within a sample of tens of thousands of distinct CDR3 sequences. The antigens for these receptors are not known. Input material: naive CXCR3+ CD8+ T cells from blood. Regarding subset: CD45RO-CCR7+CD27+CD95- naive CD8+ T cells expressing CXCR3 (TNR3+). Source of these receptors: a human donor in good health. Some clones in this sample may be carry-over from other donors' samples.

This rearrangement joins TRBV7-9 to TRBJ2-2; there is no DNA to check the TCRdb D call of TRBD1. Germline CDR1 reads SEHNR; CDR2 reads FQNEAQ (reference sequence). The CDR3 is 15 residues long. The CDR3 is CASSSETGTTGELFF. The variable domain in full, completed from reference TRBV7-9 and TRBJ2-2, reads DTGVSQNPRHKITKRGQNVTFRCDPISEHNRLYWYRQTLGQGPEFLTYFQNEAQLEKSRLLSDRFSAERPKGSFSTLEIQRTEQGDSAMYLCASSSETGTTGELFFGEGSRLTVL.

The rearrangement uses TRBV18 and TRBJ1-5; TCRdb selects TRBD1, and the lack of DNA leaves this call unchecked. Germline CDR1 KGHSH, CDR2 LQKENI. The CDR3 spans 14 residues. The CDR3 here is CASSPGTGDQPQHF.

V is TRBV4-3 and J is TRBJ1-2; TCRdb returns TRBD1, unconfirmable since there is no DNA. The CDR3 sequence is 13 residues long. Germline lookup yields CDR1 LGHNA and CDR2 YSLEER. The CDR3 sequence: CASSPGTFTSYTF.

The chain recombines TRBV4-2 with TRBJ2-5; the D gene TCRdb calls, TRBD1, cannot be checked with no DNA. Germline V lookup: CDR1 LGHNA, CDR2 YNFKEQ. The CDR3 has 17 residues. The CDR3 sequence: CASSQVREGARQETQYF.